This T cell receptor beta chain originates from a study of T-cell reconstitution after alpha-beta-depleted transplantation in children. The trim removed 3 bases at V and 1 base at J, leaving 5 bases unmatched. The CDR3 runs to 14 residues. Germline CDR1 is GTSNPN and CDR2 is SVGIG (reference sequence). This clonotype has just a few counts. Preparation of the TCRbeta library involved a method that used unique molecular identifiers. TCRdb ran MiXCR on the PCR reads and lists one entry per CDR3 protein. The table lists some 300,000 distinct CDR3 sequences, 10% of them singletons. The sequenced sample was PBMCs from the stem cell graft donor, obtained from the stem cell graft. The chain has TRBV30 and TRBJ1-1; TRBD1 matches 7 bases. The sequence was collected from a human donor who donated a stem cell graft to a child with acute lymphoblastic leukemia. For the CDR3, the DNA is TGTGCCTGGAGCGCCGGGACAGCGAACACTGAAGCTTTCTTT. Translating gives CAWSAGTANTEAFF. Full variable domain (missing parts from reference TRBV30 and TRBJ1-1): SQTIHQWPATLVQPVGSPLSLECTVEGTSNPNLYWYRQAAGRGLQLLFYSVGIGQISSEVPQNLSASRPQDRQFILSSKKLLLSDSGFYLCAWSAGTANTEAFFGQGTRLTVV.